This TCR beta chain was identified in a study of early T cells in non-severe SARS-CoV-2 infection. This clonotype was observed a few times. What it binds is unknown. TCRdb ran MiXCR on the 5' RACE reads and lists one entry per CDR3 protein. The sample lists roughly 58,000 distinct CDR3 sequences; around an eighth were seen once. Notes on the study in general: Missing private and CD4 specificities, VDJdb matching favored anti-spike CD8 responses.

This CDR3 has 15 amino acids. Trimming pared 0 bases from V and 0 bases from J, leaving 10 bases between. Per germline, CDR1 SGDLS and CDR2 YYNGEE. Sequencing was performed on whole blood. The genes are TRBV9 and TRBJ2-7; D is possibly TRBD1 or TRBD2 (5 bases each). This TCR was recovered from an adult who was a healthcare worker with PCR-confirmed SARS-CoV-2 infection or an uninfected control (not recorded which). CDR3 sequence reads: CASSVGDEGSYEQYF. In nucleotides, the CDR3 is TGTGCCAGCAGCGTAGGGGACGAAGGCTCCTACGAGCAGTACTTC.